Sequencing of this TCR beta chain was carried out in a study of cytomegalovirus exposure and HLA in healthy donors. Findings of the study overall: The classifier, whose performance was assessed in both the original and validation cohorts, reportedly diagnosed cytomegalovirus status with high specificity and sensitivity.

Comments on this clone: The antigen remains undetermined.

Amplification used 60 Vbeta primers and 13 Jbeta primers. Some clones are missing from TCRdb's copy, which holds only in-frame ones; the method was immunoSEQ multiplex PCR. The sample data list 80,000 to 100,000 clones. Germline assignment: CDR1 MNHNS and CDR2 SASEGT. The CDR3 has 15 residues. V dropped 1 base and J dropped 9 bases, with 18 bases sitting between them. This sequence was found in a woman aged 30 to 39 in good health and CMV-seronegative. This chain connects TRBV6-1 to TRBJ1-1; perhaps TRBD1 as D (6 bases). The specimen was PBMCs. The CDR3 reads CASSEGARGADKAFF. The DNA of the CDR3 is TGTGCCAGCAGTGAAGGAGCGCGGGGGGCGGACAAAGCTTTCTTT.